This T cell receptor (beta chain) is from a study of T-cell reconstitution after alpha-beta-depleted transplantation in children. Findings of the study overall: Where some patients showed high TCRbeta diversity at day 60, it came from recipient T cells and thymic progenitors that had survived. Several hundred rapidly expanded clones from non-depleted graft cells reportedly supplied alpha-beta T cells about two months post-transplant. Fresh T-cell production supplied most of the T-cell counts and diversity seen one year after transplant.

Comment on this clonotype: Its specificity is unknown.

V lost 4 bases and J lost 0, with 6 bases in between. CDR3 size: 13 residues. A TCRbeta library incorporating unique molecular identifiers was prepared. TCRdb re-analysed the PCR reads in MiXCR, keeping a single row per CDR3 protein. The sample holds about 400,000 distinct CDR3 sequences, about a sixth seen once. The genes are TRBV12-3 or TRBV12-4 and TRBJ1-1; D gene ambiguous. Sample: PBMCs, mostly from graft donor cells, taken 360 days after TCRalphabeta/CD19-depleted stem cell transplant. The sequence was collected from a boy under two years old who had a stem cell transplant for Wiskott-Aldrich syndrome, so the T cells may come from the graft donor. CDR3 loop: CASSSGMNTEAFF. As DNA, the CDR3 is TGTGCCAGCAGTTCTGGCATGAACACTGAAGCTTTCTTT.